This T cell receptor (beta chain) was captured in a study of OX40 agonist ivuxolimab in advanced cancers. Using immunoSEQ multiplex PCR, the repertoire was profiled, and TCRdb retains in-frame clones only, with some absent. The repertoire has some 80,000 clones, 88% of them found once; the top ten carry 0.65% to 0.9%. Whole-study results and caveats: Clones of CD4+ and CD8+ blood T cells grew by week 6 at doses of 0.1 to 3.0 mg/kg. No determination was made of the antigen specificity of the expanded peripheral T cells.

This clone was seen only a few times. Antigen unknown. The specimen comprised CD4+ or CD8+ T cells sorted from blood, sampled in a trial of the OX40 agonist ivuxolimab. The sequence was obtained from an adult with an advanced solid tumor such as melanoma, head and neck, liver or kidney cancer.

CDR3 sequence: CAWSAGQGSNQPQHF. The CDR3 DNA follows: TGTGCCTGGAGTGCCGGACAGGGATCTAATCAGCCCCAGCATTTT. This sequence joins TRBV30 and TRBJ1-5; 8 bases line up with TRBD1. This CDR3 has 15 residues. Germline lookup yields CDR1 GTSNPN and CDR2 SVGIG (reference sequence). Losses at the gene ends were 1 base for V and 4 bases for J; bases not matched to a gene: 6.